Presented here are 8 T cell receptor beta chains from one specimen sequenced in a study of cytomegalovirus exposure and HLA in healthy donors. The PCR used 60 Vbeta and 13 Jbeta primers. Repertoires were generated with immunoSEQ multiplex PCR, while TCRdb's copy carries only in-frame clones and drops some. Of 75,000 to 95,000 clones listed, approximately 84% are singletons. The sequenced sample was PBMCs. All receptors derive from a man between 18 and 29 years old in good health and CMV-seronegative.

The chain employs TRBV7-3 and TRBJ2-5; 8 nucleotides agree with TRBD2. The CDR3 has 16 amino acids. The germline V gene encodes CDR1 SGHTA and CDR2 FQGTGA. V gave up 5 bases and J gave up 1 base; unmatched junction bases: 9. As DNA, the CDR3 is TGTGCCAGCAGCAATACTGTAGCGGGATCCCAAGAGACCCAGTACTTC. This translates into CASSNTVAGSQETQYF.

The chain couples TRBV4-1 to TRBJ2-7; possible D gene TRBD2, 5 bases. Trimming pared 2 bases from V and 0 bases from J, leaving 8 bases between. This CDR3 has 14 residues. The germline gives CDR1 MGHRA, CDR2 YSYEKL. This CDR3 is CASSQLGSSYEQYF. The DNA for the CDR3 is TGCGCCAGCAGCCAATTGGGGAGCTCCTACGAGCAGTACTTC.

This chain links TRBV5-4 with TRBJ2-1; TRBD2 is a possible D gene (6 bases). The V end lost 4 bases, the J end lost 2 bases, and 13 bases lay between the germline ends. The CDR3 has 15 amino acids. Germline CDR1 is SGHNT and CDR2 is YYREEE (reference sequence). The CDR3, as DNA: TGTGCCAGCAGCCTAGCGCGAGCCCCCTACAATGAGCAGTTCTTC. This translates into CASSLARAPYNEQFF.

This chain uses TRBV9 with TRBJ2-2; TRBD1 aligns across 8 bases. Germline CDR1 SGDLS, CDR2 YYNGEE. Germline trimming cut 4 bases from V and 6 bases from J; bases unmatched to any gene: 11. The CDR3 totals 16 residues. This CDR3 is CASSSRGQGAAGELFF. The CDR3 DNA reads TGTGCCAGCAGCTCCCGCGGGCAGGGGGCCGCCGGGGAGCTGTTTTTT. The full variable domain, with the rest looked up from reference TRBV9 and TRBJ2-2, is DSGVTQTPKHLITATGQRVTLRCSPRSGDLSVYWYQQSLDQGLQFLIQYYNGEERAKGNILERFSAQQFPDLHSELNLSSLELGDSALYFCASSSRGQGAAGELFFGEGSRLTVL.

CDR3 sequence (DNA): TGTGCCTGGGGAGGGGAATTCGGGATGAACACTGAAGCTTTCTTT. It codes for CAWGGEFGMNTEAFF. The chain uses TRBV30 and TRBJ1-1; a weak D match, TRBD1 (5 bases). CDR1 is GTSNPN and CDR2 is SVGIG in the germline V gene (reference sequence). Trimming removed 5 bases at V and 0 bases at J, with 16 bases between. The CDR3 extends over 15 amino acids. Full variable domain (remainder filled in from reference TRBV30 and TRBJ1-1): SQTIHQWPATLVQPVGSPLSLECTVEGTSNPNLYWYRQAAGRGLQLLFYSVGIGQISSEVPQNLSASRPQDRQFILSSKKLLLSDSGFYLCAWGGEFGMNTEAFFGQGTRLTVV.

This sequence joins TRBV28 and TRBJ2-2, with a weak D call TRBD2 (7 bases). Trimming stripped 8 bases from V and 4 bases from J, with 14 bases between. CDR1 and CDR2 from the germline V gene are MDHEN and SYDVKM. The CDR3 spans 14 residues. Here the CDR3 DNA reads TGTGCCAGCCAAGAGGGGGGGGGCACCGGGGAGCTGTTTTTT. It codes for CASQEGGGTGELFF.

The chain is built from TRBV18 and TRBJ1-2; D is possibly TRBD1 (5 bases). V lost 6 bases, J lost 1 base, and 18 bases lay in between. Germline CDR1 is KGHSH and CDR2 is LQKENI. This CDR3 contains 16 residues. The CDR3 nucleotides are TGTGCCAGCTCCGATTCGACAGCAGTCCTTAACTATGGCTACACCTTC. The encoded protein is CASSDSTAVLNYGYTF.

J is TRBJ1-4 and V is TRBV9; D is possibly TRBD1 (6 bases). V lost 4 bases, J lost 0 bases, and 10 bases lay in between. This CDR3 region has 15 residues. Looked up from germline, CDR1 is SGDLS and CDR2 is YYNGEE. Here the CDR3 DNA reads TGTGCCAGCAGCTCCGGACAGACAACTAATGAAAAACTGTTTTTT. Its translation: CASSSGQTTNEKLFF. The whole variable domain, filled in from reference TRBV9 and TRBJ1-4, reads DSGVTQTPKHLITATGQRVTLRCSPRSGDLSVYWYQQSLDQGLQFLIQYYNGEERAKGNILERFSAQQFPDLHSELNLSSLELGDSALYFCASSSGQTTNEKLFFGSGTQLSVL.